The 30 T cell receptor beta chains listed next were all sequenced from one sample in a study of OX40 agonist ivuxolimab in advanced cancers. Clones were read by immunoSEQ multiplex PCR, and TCRdb kept only the in-frame ones, dropping some. The repertoire consists of around 80,000 clones, with approximately 90% occurring once and the leading ten covering roughly 0.18%. This specimen was CD4+ or CD8+ T cells sorted from blood, taken in a trial of the OX40 agonist ivuxolimab. All receptors come from an adult with an advanced solid tumor such as melanoma, head and neck, liver or kidney cancer.

The chain combines TRBV19 with TRBJ1-5, with 8 bases lining up with TRBD1. This CDR3 comprises 16 residues. The germline CDR1 and CDR2 sequences are LNHDA and SQIVND (reference sequence). With V trimmed by 2 bases and J by 2 bases, 5 bases remained unmatched. CDR3 sequence reads: CASSIQGAVGNQPQHF. CDR3 nucleotides: TGTGCCAGTAGTATACAGGGGGCTGTTGGCAATCAGCCCCAGCATTTT. Complete variable domain (other parts from reference TRBV19 and TRBJ1-5): DGGITQSPKYLFRKEGQNVTLSCEQNLNHDAMYWYRQDPGQGLRLIYYSQIVNDFQKGDIAEGYSVSREKKESFPLTVTSAQKNPTAFYLCASSIQGAVGNQPQHFGDGTRLSIL.

This clone has a handful of counts. This rearrangement joins TRBV30 to TRBJ1-6; no reliable D call. The germline gives CDR1 GTSNPN, CDR2 SVGIG (reference sequence). V lost 0 bases to trimming and J lost 10 bases, with 13 bases between them. The CDR3 is 14 amino acids. The CDR3 protein is CAWSVRPDRSPLHF. In DNA, the CDR3 is TGTGCCTGGAGTGTACGACCAGATAGATCACCCCTCCACTTT.

This chain joins TRBV11-2 and TRBJ1-3; 10 bases fit TRBD1. CDR1 and CDR2 (germline): SGHAT, FQNNGV. The CDR3 loop spans 15 amino acids. Trimming removed 2 bases from V and 6 bases from J; junction bases left unmatched: 4. The CDR3 DNA follows: TGTGCCAGCAGCTTACGGGGACAGGGGCAAAACACCATATATTTT. Residues: CASSLRGQGQNTIYF. Using reference TRBV11-2 and TRBJ1-3 for the parts outside the CDR3, the full variable domain is EAGVAQSPRYKIIEKRQSVAFWCNPISGHATLYWYQQILGQGPKLLIQFQNNGVVDDSQLPKDRFSAERLKGVDSTLKIQPAKLEDSAVYLCASSLRGQGQNTIYFGEGSWLTVV.

V and J are TRBV6-1 and TRBJ1-3; D remains unclear. The V end was cut by 2 bases, the J end by 4 bases, with 12 bases between. The CDR3 extends over 15 amino acids. The germline gives CDR1 MNHNS, CDR2 SASEGT. CDR3 in DNA: TGTGCCAGCAGTGAAACTCGTCGGTCCGGAAACACCATATATTTT. Translating it yields CASSETRRSGNTIYF.

V is TRBV9 and J is TRBJ2-2; D might be TRBD1 (6 bases). Trimming cost V 3 bases and J 6 bases, with 12 bases left between them. Germline V gene sequence: CDR1 SGDLS, CDR2 YYNGEE. The CDR3 has 14 amino acids. CDR3 in amino acids: CASSAAGVPGELFF. As DNA, the CDR3 is TGTGCCAGCAGCGCCGCAGGGGTTCCCGGGGAGCTGTTTTTT.

The rearrangement uses TRBV19 and TRBJ1-5; D is unresolved. Trimming left V 6 bases short and J 4 bases short, with 16 bases between. CDR1 and CDR2 from the germline V gene are LNHDA and SQIVND (reference sequence). The CDR3 is made up of 15 amino acids. The DNA of the CDR3 is TGTGCCAGTAGCCTCATTGCGGGCAGAAATCAGCCCCAGCATTTT. Its protein is CASSLIAGRNQPQHF.

V is TRBV27 and J is TRBJ2-7; TRBD1 matches at 7 bases. Trimming cost V 8 bases and J 3 bases; bases outside gene matches: 16. The CDR3 is made up of 16 amino acids. The germline V gene encodes CDR1 MNHEY and CDR2 SMNVEV (reference sequence). The CDR3 reads CASHHAPRTGGYEQYF. The CDR3 coding sequence is TGTGCCAGCCACCACGCCCCCCGGACAGGCGGCTACGAGCAGTACTTC.

The genes are TRBV19 and TRBJ1-2, with 7 bases that match TRBD1. The CDR3 has 13 amino acids. Looked up from germline, CDR1 is LNHDA and CDR2 is SQIVND (reference sequence). V was pared by 8 bases and J by 8 bases, with 11 bases of the junction left unmatched. CDR3 residues: CASRPQGGRGYTF. The DNA for the CDR3 is TGTGCCAGTCGCCCCCAGGGGGGACGCGGCTACACCTTC.

The gene calls are TRBV9 and TRBJ2-7; D is undetermined. CDR1 and CDR2 (germline): SGDLS, YYNGEE. There are 14 residues in the CDR3. Between the trimmed V and J ends, which lost 0 bases and 6 bases, there was a span of 13 bases. The CDR3 coding sequence is TGTGCCAGCAGCGTAGAATCCCCGGGTCGCGAGCAGTACTTC. It is translated as CASSVESPGREQYF. Full variable domain (rest looked up from reference TRBV9 and TRBJ2-7): DSGVTQTPKHLITATGQRVTLRCSPRSGDLSVYWYQQSLDQGLQFLIQYYNGEERAKGNILERFSAQQFPDLHSELNLSSLELGDSALYFCASSVESPGREQYFGPGTRLTVT.

The chain employs TRBV4-1 and TRBJ1-4; TRBD1 matches at 9 bases. CDR3 length: 18 amino acids. Germline assignment: CDR1 MGHRA and CDR2 YSYEKL. Trimming took 1 base from V and 7 from J; bases not matched to a gene: 13. The CDR3 DNA follows: TGCGCCAGCAGCCAAGTTCAACAGGGGGCATGGACTTTTGAAAAACTGTTTTTT. Protein product: CASSQVQQGAWTFEKLFF.

This clone appeared many times. As DNA, the CDR3 is TGCGCCAGCAGCCAAGTTGGGCGGACGGGGAACACTGAAGCTTTCTTT. Translating gives CASSQVGRTGNTEAFF. This chain connects TRBV4-1 to TRBJ1-1; D call uncertain. The V gene's germline CDR1 is MGHRA and CDR2 YSYEKL. V was shortened by 1 base and J by 1 base, with 13 bases between the two germline ends. This CDR3 is built from 16 residues.

This chain uses TRBV6-1 with TRBJ2-1, with D perhaps assigned TRBD1 or TRBD2 (6 bases each). V was shortened by 7 bases and J by 4 bases, with 14 bases between the two germline ends. Germline loops: CDR1 MNHNS, CDR2 SASEGT. CDR3 length: 14 residues. CDR3 amino acids: CASTRGAMYNEQFF. CDR3 coding DNA: TGTGCCAGCACAAGGGGGGCGATGTACAATGAGCAGTTCTTC.

The chain recombines TRBV7-2 with TRBJ2-7, with a possible D match to TRBD2 (6 bases). The germline V gene encodes CDR1 SGHTA and CDR2 FQGNSA. The CDR3 is made up of 14 amino acids. V was trimmed by 2 bases and J by 4 bases, leaving 12 bases between them. For the CDR3, the DNA is TGTGCCAGCAGCTTACGGGGGATAAGGTACGAGCAGTACTTC. Its protein is CASSLRGIRYEQYF.

The chain uses TRBV5-1 and TRBJ2-5; 12 nucleotides line up with TRBD2. With 0 bases clipped from V and 6 bases from J, the junction kept 12 bases outside the gene matches. Germline values: CDR1 SGHRS, CDR2 YFSETQ. The CDR3 length is 18 residues. The CDR3 sequence is CASSLADLAGGLLKTQYF. In DNA, the CDR3 is TGCGCCAGCAGCTTGGCGGATCTAGCGGGGGGGCTTCTCAAGACCCAGTACTTC. The full variable domain, rest sourced from reference TRBV5-1 and TRBJ2-5, is KAGVTQTPRYLIKTRGQQVTLSCSPISGHRSVSWYQQTPGQGLQFLFEYFSETQRNKGNFPGRFSGRQFSNSRSEMNVSTLELGDSALYLCASSLADLAGGLLKTQYFGPGTRLLVL.

This rearrangement joins TRBV7-8 to TRBJ2-4; a weak D match, TRBD2 (6 bases). CDR3 length: 12 residues. V lost 10 bases and J 7 bases, leaving 14 bases between the germline ends. CDR1 is SGHVS, CDR2 FQNEAQ, per germline. The CDR3 region is CATTRAGNIQYF. The CDR3 coding sequence is TGTGCCACCACTAGGGCGGGGAACATTCAGTACTTC.

The rearrangement links TRBV5-1 to TRBJ1-2, with a weak D call TRBD1 (5 bases). Trimming removed 4 bases at V and 6 bases at J, with 13 bases between. The CDR3 covers 13 residues. The germline V gene has CDR1 SGHRS and CDR2 YFSETQ. DNA of the CDR3: TGCGCCAGCAGCGTCCAGGGTGGCGATGGCTACACCTTC. Translated: CASSVQGGDGYTF. The entire variable domain, with the rest obtained from reference TRBV5-1 and TRBJ1-2, is as follows: KAGVTQTPRYLIKTRGQQVTLSCSPISGHRSVSWYQQTPGQGLQFLFEYFSETQRNKGNFPGRFSGRQFSNSRSEMNVSTLELGDSALYLCASSVQGGDGYTFGSGTRLTVV.

This sequence joins TRBV29-1 and TRBJ2-3; D unclear. Trimming removed 1 base from V and 0 bases from J, with 2 bases in between. The CDR3 loop spans 12 amino acids. Germline loops: CDR1 SQVTM, CDR2 ANQGSEA. The DNA of the CDR3 is TGCAGCGTTGAAGGCAGCACAGATACGCAGTATTTT. It yields the protein CSVEGSTDTQYF.

This chain connects TRBV9 to TRBJ2-7; D perhaps matches TRBD1 (6 bases). Germline V gene data show CDR1 as SGDLS and CDR2 as YYNGEE. V lost 6 bases to trimming and J lost 3 bases, with 22 bases between them. The CDR3 runs to 16 residues. Here the CDR3 DNA reads TGTGCCAGCACCCCAGGGAGCAGGGGCGTTTACTACGAGCAGTACTTC. Protein: CASTPGSRGVYYEQYF.

The chain couples TRBV29-1 to TRBJ1-2; TRBD1 might be the D (5 bases). There are 12 residues in the CDR3. Trimming took 5 bases from V and 7 from J, leaving 14 bases between them. Germline CDR1 reads SQVTM; CDR2 reads ANQGSEA. In DNA form, the CDR3 reads TGCAGCGTTCGGGGGGACCTGGGTGGCTACACCTTC. As protein: CSVRGDLGGYTF. Complete variable domain (other parts from reference TRBV29-1 and TRBJ1-2): SAVISQKPSRDICQRGTSLTIQCQVDSQVTMMFWYRQQPGQSLTLIATANQGSEATYESGFVIDKFPISRPNLTFSTLTVSNMSPEDSSIYLCSVRGDLGGYTFGSGTRLTVV.

The V and J genes are TRBV5-1 and TRBJ1-1; a possible D gene is TRBD1 (5 bases). This CDR3 has 14 amino acids. Between the trimmed V and J ends, which lost 2 bases and 0 bases, there was a span of 8 bases. Germline V gene sequence: CDR1 SGHRS, CDR2 YFSETQ. CDR3: CASSFGGLNTEAFF. The CDR3 DNA reads TGCGCCAGCAGCTTTGGGGGTCTGAACACTGAAGCTTTCTTT.

The DNA for the CDR3 is TGTGCCAGCAGCCCCCGGACAGGCCGGAGGGATGGCTACACCTTC. Its protein is CASSPRTGRRDGYTF. The chain employs TRBV7-9 and TRBJ1-2; TRBD1 agrees at 7 bases. Germline loops: CDR1 SEHNR, CDR2 FQNEAQ (reference sequence). The V segment lost 5 bases and the J segment 6 bases; nucleotides outside the gene matches: 12. The CDR3 runs to 15 residues.

This rearrangement joins TRBV5-4 to TRBJ2-5, with a tentative D call TRBD2 (7 bases). V was shortened by 9 bases and J by 4 bases, with 13 bases between the two germline ends. The germline gives CDR1 SGHNT, CDR2 YYREEE (reference sequence). The CDR3 has 12 residues. CDR3 nucleotide sequence: TGTGCCACCTCGAGGGGGGGAGAGACCCAGTACTTC. Its protein is CATSRGGETQYF.

This rearrangement joins TRBV5-1 to TRBJ2-5; D may be TRBD1 (6 bases). Germline V lookup: CDR1 SGHRS, CDR2 YFSETQ. This CDR3 has 16 amino acids. V lost 4 bases, J lost 3 bases, and 19 bases lay in between. The CDR3 nucleotides are TGCGCCAGCAGCCCCCCGACAGGCGCCGTAGAAGAGACCCAGTACTTC. This encodes CASSPPTGAVEETQYF.

With respect to this clone: The sample holds other DNA sequences that translate to the same CDR3. This chain connects TRBV7-9 to TRBJ1-2; D is uncertain. V lost 1 base and J 7 bases, leaving 13 bases between the germline ends. Per the germline V gene, CDR1 is SEHNR and CDR2 is FQNEAQ (reference sequence). The CDR3 is made up of 14 amino acids. The CDR3: CASSLVGVTSGYTF. The CDR3 DNA follows: TGTGCCAGCAGCTTAGTTGGCGTCACCAGTGGCTACACCTTC. Full variable domain (remainder filled in from reference TRBV7-9 and TRBJ1-2): DTGVSQNPRHKITKRGQNVTFRCDPISEHNRLYWYRQTLGQGPEFLTYFQNEAQLEKSRLLSDRFSAERPKGSFSTLEIQRTEQGDSAMYLCASSLVGVTSGYTFGSGTRLTVV.

In this sample, this clone turned up a few times. V and J are TRBV7-3 and TRBJ1-1; D possibly corresponds to TRBD1 (6 bases). The CDR3 runs to 15 residues. The germline V gene has CDR1 SGHTA and CDR2 FQGTGA. Trimming stripped 5 bases from V and 4 bases from J, with 17 bases between. The CDR3: CASSPYREAVTEAFF. In nucleotides, the CDR3 is TGTGCCAGCAGCCCCTACAGGGAGGCGGTCACTGAAGCTTTCTTT. Filled out from reference TRBV7-3 and TRBJ1-1, the complete variable domain reads GAGVSQTPSNKVTEKGKYVELRCDPISGHTALYWYRQSLGQGPEFLIYFQGTGAADDSGLPNDRFFAVRPEGSVSTLKIQRTERGDSAVYLCASSPYREAVTEAFFGQGTRLTVV.

This clone was recorded only once. Mismatch with germline at one junction end may stem from a read error. This sequence joins TRBV6-5 and TRBJ2-4; tentatively, D is TRBD1 (5 bases). The CDR3 runs 11 residues. Germline V lookup: CDR1 MNHEY, CDR2 SVGAGI. DNA for the CDR3: TGTGCCAGCAGTTACGGGCAGGGCCTGTGGTTC. This sequence encodes CASSYGQGLWF.

The count of this clone is one. The chain links TRBV11-2 to TRBJ2-2; no reliable D call. The CDR3 has 16 residues. Germline V gene sequence: CDR1 SGHAT, CDR2 FQNNGV. The ends were cut back, 1 base at V and 5 bases at J, with 14 bases in the middle. The CDR3 nucleotides read TGTGCCAGCAGCTTAGCGAATAGTCACGGTACCGGGGAGCTGTTTTTT. Its translation: CASSLANSHGTGELFF.

J is TRBJ2-3 and V is TRBV6-1; D gene ambiguous. This CDR3 is 17 amino acids long. With 1 base removed from V and 2 bases from J, the gap between germline ends came to 16 bases. The germline gives CDR1 MNHNS, CDR2 SASEGT. CDR3 protein: CASSEGWQTLFTDTQYF. CDR3 nucleotides: TGTGCCAGCAGTGAAGGGTGGCAGACCCTATTCACAGATACGCAGTATTTT.

This chain uses TRBV9 with TRBJ2-2; 10 positions agree with TRBD1. V lost 4 bases, J lost 4 bases, and 7 bases stayed unmatched. From germline, CDR1 is SGDLS and CDR2 YYNGEE. This CDR3 region has 16 residues. The CDR3 coding sequence is TGTGCCAGCAGCCCGAGAGGGGACAGGGGCACCGGGGAGCTGTTTTTT. This sequence encodes CASSPRGDRGTGELFF.

The chain couples TRBV6-1 to TRBJ1-1; a weak D match, TRBD1 (6 bases). CDR1 and CDR2 from the germline V gene are MNHNS and SASEGT. The CDR3 loop spans 16 amino acids. V was cut by 2 bases and J by 5 bases, with 18 bases left in between. CDR3 bases: TGTGCCAGCAGTGAACGGATCTGGTACCAGGGGACTGAAGCTTTCTTT. Its protein product is CASSERIWYQGTEAFF.